This TCR beta chain was captured by sequencing in a study of blood T cell repertoires in COVID-19. Per the original methods: For nucleated cells, counts were estimated from reference gene primer amplification. This table comes from immunoSEQ multiplex PCR, and its TCRdb copy is limited to in-frame clones, with some not included. D and trimming come from the DNA, and the V and J calls and clone size come from that table. The table records approximately 220,000 clones, over 75% of them present only once. V dropped 6 bases and J dropped 6 bases, with 14 bases sitting between them. The CDR3 spans 14 residues. The germline CDR1 and CDR2 sequences are SGHNT and YENEEA.

Sequencing input: peripheral blood. The rearrangement uses TRBV11-3 and TRBJ2-2; TRBD1 might be the D (6 bases). This TCR was sampled from a woman aged 80 or over with acute or convalescent COVID-19. Here the CDR3 reads CASRPGKGAGELFF. As DNA, the CDR3 is TGTGCCAGCAGGCCAGGGAAGGGGGCCGGGGAGCTGTTTTTT.